This entry describes one T cell receptor beta chain. Its antigen is unknown. An end of the junction does not agree with germline; a read error may underlie this. The sample is drawn from a study of CD8 T cells in ankylosing spondylitis. Study-level findings and limits: Characteristic, it appeared, of ankylosing spondylitis blood was a TCR beta motif of several highly homologous variants. As reported, disease-linked clones showed significant enrichment in matched ankylosing spondylitis synovial fluid. Within peripheral blood, clones linked to disease were CD8+ and relatively rare.

A quantitative 5'-RACE method, one with molecular barcodes, was used to make TCR beta libraries. From the 5' RACE reads, TCRdb called clonotypes with MiXCR, one entry per CDR3 protein. The sample shows 45,000 to 65,000 distinct CDR3 sequences, 6.5% to 9% of them seen only once. The sequence came from a female donor with ankylosing spondylitis or in good health (not recorded which). The material sequenced was blood, either unsorted or a sorted T cell fraction (not recorded which).

The CDR3 sequence is CASSLSENTKAFF. The CDR3 nucleotides read TGCGCCAGTAGCTTGTCAGAGAACACTAAAGCTTTCTTT. The chain uses TRBV5-1 and TRBJ1-1, with D hard to call. CDR1 and CDR2 (germline): SGHRS, YFSETQ. The CDR3 is made up of 13 amino acids.